This TCR beta chain was obtained from a study of identical twins. Findings of the study overall: In beta out-of-frame sequences, the excess sharing between twins was weaker. Abundant beta clonotypes from cord blood bore fewer insertions; memory repertoires lacked this pattern. Those out-of-frame alpha sequences shared by twins showed an excess of low generation probability. Partly confounded zero-insertion analyses could result from invariant MAIT and iNKT cells.

TCRdb redid the calling of the 5' RACE reads with MiXCR, one entry per CDR3 protein. The repertoire includes more than 650,000 distinct CDR3 sequences, around 5.7% of them detected once, and 1.5% to 2% sits in the top ten. The CDR3 runs to 12 residues. V lost 9 bases to trimming and J lost 6 bases; unmatched junction nucleotides: 3. The germline V gene encodes CDR1 KGHDR and CDR2 SFDVKD. This clonotype was observed many times. Its antigen is as yet unknown. This chain joins TRBV24-1 and TRBJ2-1; 8 bases are shared with TRBD2. Material: naive T cells sorted from blood. This receptor was taken from a man aged 18 to 29 in good health. The DNA for the CDR3 is TGTGCCACCGGTGCGGGAGGCAATGAGCAGTTCTTC. Protein product: CATGAGGNEQFF.